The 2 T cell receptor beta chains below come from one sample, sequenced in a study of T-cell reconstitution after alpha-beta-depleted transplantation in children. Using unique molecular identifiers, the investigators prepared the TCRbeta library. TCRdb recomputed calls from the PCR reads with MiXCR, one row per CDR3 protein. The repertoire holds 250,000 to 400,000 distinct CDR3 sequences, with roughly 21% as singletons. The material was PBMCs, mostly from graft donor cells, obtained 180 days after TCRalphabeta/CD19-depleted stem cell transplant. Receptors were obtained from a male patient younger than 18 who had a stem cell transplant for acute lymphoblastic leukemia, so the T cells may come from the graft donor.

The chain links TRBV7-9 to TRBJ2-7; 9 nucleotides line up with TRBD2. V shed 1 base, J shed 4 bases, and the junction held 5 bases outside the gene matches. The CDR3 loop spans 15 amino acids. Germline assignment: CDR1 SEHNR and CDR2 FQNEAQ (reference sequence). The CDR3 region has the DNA TGTGCCAGCAGCTTAGTGGTAGCGGGAGTGTACGAGCAGTACTTC. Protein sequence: CASSLVVAGVYEQYF.

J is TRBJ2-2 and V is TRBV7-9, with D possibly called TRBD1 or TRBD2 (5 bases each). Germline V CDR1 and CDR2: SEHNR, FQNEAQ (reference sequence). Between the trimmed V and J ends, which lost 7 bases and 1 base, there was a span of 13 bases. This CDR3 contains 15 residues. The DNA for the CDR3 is TGTGCCAGCAAGGGGTGGCGGGTGAACACCGGGGAGCTGTTTTTT. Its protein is CASKGWRVNTGELFF.